This T cell receptor (beta chain) came from a study of blood T cell repertoires in COVID-19. Study as a whole: COVID-19 samples from acute and convalescent phases originated in the United States, Italy and Spain. Nucleic acid was either cDNA or gDNA, and it came from T cells, B-cell-depleted T cells, or PBMCs.

The data were produced by immunoSEQ multiplex PCR, yet TCRdb's version contains in-frame clones alone and is incomplete. The sample shows some 450,000 clones, 80% to 90% of them seen only once. Per the germline V gene, CDR1 is SGHVS and CDR2 is FQNEAQ. V lost 3 bases to trimming and J lost 8 bases, with 13 bases between them. The length of the CDR3 is 14 residues. The Seattle patients joined while their infection was active and were tracked longitudinally afterward. The material sequenced was peripheral blood. This TCR was recovered from a man aged 18-30 years with COVID-19, enrolled during active disease. The V call is TRBV7-8, the J call TRBJ2-2; perhaps TRBD2 as D (6 bases). In DNA, the CDR3 is TGTGCCAGCAGCTTTGGGGGGAGAAGTGGGGAGCTGTTTTTT. It encodes CASSFGGRSGELFF.